The 27 T cell receptor beta chains below were found in one sample sequenced in a study of monozygotic twins with inflammatory bowel disease. TCRdb re-analyzed the 5' RACE reads; it lists each CDR3 protein once, without DNA. Its listing shows approximately 160,000 distinct CDR3 sequences. Sequencing was performed on blood. Receptor source: a human donor with ulcerative colitis or Crohn's disease, or a healthy co-twin of an affected twin (not recorded which).

The chain links TRBV7-2 to TRBJ1-1. The CDR3 runs to 13 residues. The V gene's germline CDR1 is SGHTA and CDR2 FQGNSA. CDR3 sequence: CASSLDLPTEAFF.

The V and J genes are TRBV29-1 and TRBJ2-4; TCRdb outputs TRBD1, but without DNA this stays unchecked. Germline V gene data show CDR1 as SQVTM and CDR2 as ANQGSEA. CDR3 size: 16 residues. CDR3 region: CSVGRDRGDFKNIQYF.

The chain recombines TRBV11-2 with TRBJ2-7; TCRdb outputs TRBD2, but without DNA this stays unchecked. Germline CDR1 SGHAT, CDR2 FQNNGV. The CDR3 totals 19 residues. This CDR3 is CASSLGGGTSGLGSYEQYF.

The gene calls are TRBV7-9 and TRBJ1-1; TCRdb's D gene call, TRBD1, goes unchecked for lack of DNA. This CDR3 comprises 14 residues. Germline CDR1 reads SEHNR; CDR2 reads FQNEAQ (reference sequence). The CDR3: CASSPAVTGTEAFF.

This chain links TRBV29-1 with TRBJ2-3. Germline CDR1 is SQVTM and CDR2 is ANQGSEA. The CDR3 is 12 residues long. CDR3 region: CSVEGAPDTQYF.

The rearrangement links TRBV5-4 to TRBJ2-5; the D call from TCRdb, TRBD2, cannot be confirmed without DNA. The CDR3 is 15 amino acids. The germline V gene encodes CDR1 SGHNT and CDR2 YYREEE (reference sequence). The CDR3 loop is CASRKVAAALETQYF.

This rearrangement joins TRBV5-1 to TRBJ1-1. Germline V gene data show CDR1 as SGHRS and CDR2 as YFSETQ. CDR3 length: 14 amino acids. CDR3 in amino acids: CASSFEGLVTEAFF.

This rearrangement joins TRBV14 to TRBJ2-3; the D gene TCRdb calls, TRBD2, cannot be checked with no DNA. The CDR3 contains 18 residues. The germline CDR1 and CDR2 sequences are SGHDN and FVKESK. CDR3 residues: CASSRAVGPAPGADTQYF.

The genes are TRBV2 and TRBJ2-5; lacking DNA, the TRBD2 call made by TCRdb goes unchecked. The CDR3 contains 14 residues. Germline lookup yields CDR1 SNHLY and CDR2 FYNNEI. The CDR3 loop reads CASLSSGGQETQYF.

The chain carries TRBV10-3 and TRBJ1-1; the TRBD1 assignment by TCRdb is unverifiable without DNA. CDR1 and CDR2 (germline): ENHRY, SYGVKD. CDR3 size: 16 residues. This CDR3 reads CAITPNPGQANTEAFF.

CDR3 sequence: CASSLDRGVTGELFF. The genes are TRBV13 and TRBJ2-2; no DNA is available, so the TRBD1 call from TCRdb remains unchecked. CDR1 is PRHDT and CDR2 is FYEKMQ in the germline V gene (reference sequence). The length of the CDR3 is 15 residues.

V usage is TRBV27 and J usage is TRBJ1-2; TCRdb returns TRBD1, unconfirmable since there is no DNA. CDR1 and CDR2 (germline): MNHEY, SMNVEV (reference sequence). The length of the CDR3 is 15 residues. The CDR3 protein is CASSPRQEWDYGYTF.

The rearrangement links TRBV27 to TRBJ2-7; TCRdb lists TRBD1, though no DNA is available to test this call. Germline V gene lookup returns CDR1 MNHEY and CDR2 SMNVEV (reference sequence). The CDR3 runs to 11 residues. The CDR3 sequence: CASSSPWEQYF.

The chain employs TRBV20-1 and TRBJ2-7; the D call of TRBD2 rests on TCRdb alone, since no DNA is present to check it. The CDR3 loop spans 14 amino acids. CDR1 is DFQATT, CDR2 SNEGSKA, per germline (reference sequence). CDR3 loop: CSARKRGGPYEQYF.

CDR3 region: CAISEANNSPLHF. This rearrangement joins TRBV10-3 to TRBJ1-6. The CDR3 loop spans 13 amino acids. Germline V gene sequence: CDR1 ENHRY, CDR2 SYGVKD.

The chain joins TRBV20-1 to TRBJ1-5; no DNA is available, so the TRBD1 call from TCRdb remains unchecked. CDR3 length equals 13 residues. CDR1 is DFQATT and CDR2 is SNEGSKA in the germline V gene (reference sequence). CDR3 loop: CSARDTGNQPQHF.

The genes are TRBV6-6 and TRBJ1-2; TCRdb's assignment of TRBD1 cannot be checked, as there is no DNA. CDR1 MNHNY and CDR2 SVGAGI come from the germline V gene (reference sequence). This CDR3 is built from 14 residues. CDR3 in amino acids: CASSGPGQRDGYTF.

The chain is built from TRBV7-9 and TRBJ2-7; no DNA is available, so the TRBD1 call from TCRdb remains unchecked. Germline lookup yields CDR1 SEHNR and CDR2 FQNEAQ (reference sequence). The CDR3 is 15 amino acids. The chain's CDR3 is CASSARTGGFYEQYF.

V and J are TRBV28 and TRBJ2-1. CDR3 length: 14 amino acids. The germline gives CDR1 MDHEN, CDR2 SYDVKM. CDR3 region: CASSYPILANEQFF.

This sequence joins TRBV3-1 and TRBJ2-7. Germline CDR1 reads LGHDT; CDR2 reads YNNKEL (reference sequence). This CDR3 spans 13 amino acids. The CDR3 reads CASSQDPQARQYF.

The chain combines TRBV5-1 with TRBJ2-7. CDR3 length: 14 amino acids. The V gene's germline CDR1 is SGHRS and CDR2 YFSETQ. The CDR3 here is CASSLVGRENEQYF.

The chain links TRBV5-4 to TRBJ2-1; TCRdb proposes TRBD1, but this gene call is untestable without DNA. CDR1 and CDR2 from the germline V gene are SGHNT and YYREEE (reference sequence). The CDR3 consists of 15 residues. CDR3: CASSLGQRQGDEQFF.

The chain is built from TRBV11-2 and TRBJ2-4. This CDR3 spans 18 amino acids. CDR1 is SGHAT and CDR2 is FQNNGV in the germline V gene. The CDR3 sequence is CASSLEGWSGLAKNIQYF.

The chain carries TRBV11-1 and TRBJ2-1; the D call from TCRdb, TRBD2, cannot be confirmed without DNA. Germline CDR1 SGHAT, CDR2 FQDESV (reference sequence). The CDR3 runs to 12 residues. The CDR3 protein is CASSPRGGGQFF.

This rearrangement joins TRBV4-2 to TRBJ2-7. The CDR3 runs to 14 residues. The germline V gene encodes CDR1 LGHNA and CDR2 YNFKEQ. The CDR3 region is CASSQAGMTYEQYF.

The chain carries TRBV6-1 and TRBJ1-5. CDR1 is MNHNS and CDR2 is SASEGT in the germline V gene. This CDR3 contains 15 residues. The CDR3 sequence: CATATLRNSNQPQHF.

The gene calls are TRBV20-1 and TRBJ1-2; the TCRdb call, TRBD1, lacks DNA for checking. The CDR3 has 15 amino acids. Germline-derived CDR1 and CDR2 are DFQATT and SNEGSKA (reference sequence). CDR3 loop: CSARDLGQGGYGYTF.